The 28 T cell receptor beta chains listed next were all sequenced from one sample in a study of T cell repertoires in cytomegalovirus infection. Their antigens remain unidentified. Each CDR3 protein is one row after TCRdb ran MiXCR on the reads. Here the sample spans hundreds of thousands of distinct CDR3 sequences, roughly 33% being singletons. The starting material was cultured PBMCs, obtained from culture after CMV antigen stimulation. These receptors originate from a human donor in good health (CMV status not recorded). Some clones in this sample may be carry-over from other donors' samples.

The chain recombines TRBV19 with TRBJ2-5; D gene uncertain. Germline V lookup: CDR1 LNHDA, CDR2 SQIVND (reference sequence). There are 14 residues in the CDR3. Deletions cut 5 bases from V and 3 bases from J, with 13 bases between. For the CDR3, the DNA is TGTGCCAGTAGTCCCCCCAAAAGGGAAGAGACCCAGTACTTC. It translates to CASSPPKREETQYF.

The rearrangement uses TRBV12-3 or TRBV12-4 and TRBJ1-5, with D tentatively TRBD1 (5 bases). V shed 3 bases and J shed 1 base, with 13 bases lying between them. The CDR3 totals 16 residues. DNA for the CDR3: TGTGCCAGCAGTTTTCACGCAGGGAGCAGCAATCAGCCCCAGCATTTT. Translation gives CASSFHAGSSNQPQHF.

This clonotype was seen a few times. The CDR3 here is CASSFFWTGGYEQYF. DNA of the CDR3: TGTGCCAGCAGTTTTTTTTGGACAGGGGGCTACGAGCAGTACTTC. The rearrangement links TRBV28 to TRBJ2-7; the match to TRBD1 covers 10 bases. Germline loops: CDR1 MDHEN, CDR2 SYDVKM. Trimming removed 3 bases from V and 3 bases from J; junction bases left unmatched: 5. CDR3 length: 15 residues.

This clonotype was detected a few times. The chain couples TRBV7-6 to TRBJ1-1, with D maybe TRBD1 (6 bases). The CDR3 contains 13 residues. Germline V CDR1 and CDR2: SGHVS, FNYEAQ. The V and J ends lost 1 base and 8 bases respectively, with 11 bases between them. CDR3 amino acids: CASSLVAGAEAFF. The CDR3 DNA sequence: TGTGCCAGCAGCTTAGTGGCGGGGGCGGAAGCTTTCTTT. The whole variable domain, remainder taken from reference TRBV7-6 and TRBJ1-1, is GAGVSQSPRYKVTKRGQDVALRCDPISGHVSLYWYRQALGQGPEFLTYFNYEAQQDKSGLPNDRFSAERPEGSISTLTIQRTEQRDSAMYRCASSLVAGAEAFFGQGTRLTVV.

The chain carries TRBV20-1 and TRBJ2-7, with D maybe TRBD2 (5 bases). The V gene lost 3 bases and the J gene lost 2 bases, with 11 bases spanning the gap. The CDR3 length is 13 residues. Germline V gene lookup returns CDR1 DFQATT and CDR2 SNEGSKA (reference sequence). For the CDR3, the DNA is TGCAGTGCTAGTTTGAGCGGAGCCTACGAGCAGTACTTC. This codes for CSASLSGAYEQYF.

Details on this clonotype: At one of its ends the junction is not consistent with the germline gene, which may arise from a read error. The rearrangement uses TRBV6-1 and TRBJ2-3; D unresolved. The CDR3 contains 14 residues. Germline V CDR1 and CDR2: MNHNS, SASEGT. CDR3 residues: CASSEMGSTDTQYF. The DNA of the CDR3 is TGTGCCAGCAGTGAAATGGGTAGCACGGATACGCAGTATTTT.

This clonotype was observed a few times. The chain joins TRBV4-3 to TRBJ2-7; 10 bases match TRBD1. Unmatched junction bases numbered 4, after V lost 0 bases and J lost 5 bases. The CDR3 runs 15 residues. The V gene's germline CDR1 is LGHNA and CDR2 YSLEER. The CDR3 DNA is TGCGCCAGCAGCCAAGATCGGGACAGGGGTAACGAGCAGTACTTC. Its protein product is CASSQDRDRGNEQYF.

The chain recombines TRBV7-4 with TRBJ2-3, with 14 bases fitting TRBD2. Germline loops: CDR1 SGHVT, CDR2 SQSDAQ. The J segment lost 7 bases and the V segment lost 4 bases, leaving 10 bases of the junction unmatched. CDR3 length: 17 residues. The CDR3: CASSSRPGLAGVYTQYF. CDR3 in DNA: TGTGCCAGCAGCTCACGACCGGGACTAGCGGGAGTCTATACGCAGTATTTT.

This clonotype appeared a few times. The chain joins TRBV4-1 to TRBJ2-5, with D uncertain. Germline V gene lookup returns CDR1 MGHRA and CDR2 YSYEKL. The CDR3 is 15 amino acids. The V and J ends lost 1 base and 5 bases respectively, with 14 bases between them. This CDR3 is CASSQGTLQRETQYF. The CDR3 DNA reads as TGCGCCAGCAGCCAAGGGACCCTCCAAAGGGAGACCCAGTACTTC.

J is TRBJ2-5 and V is TRBV7-9; 11 bases agree with TRBD2. The length of the CDR3 is 16 residues. Germline V CDR1 and CDR2: SEHNR, FQNEAQ (reference sequence). The V and J ends lost 3 bases and 6 bases, in that order; junction bases with no gene match: 9. The CDR3 is CASSLLAGGPLKTQYF. CDR3 sequence (DNA): TGTGCCAGCAGCTTGTTAGCGGGGGGGCCTTTAAAGACCCAGTACTTC.

In this sample, this clonotype turned up a few times. The V gene is TRBV7-9, the J gene TRBJ1-2, with D tentatively TRBD1 (6 bases). V lost 5 bases and J 1 base, leaving 23 bases between the germline ends. The CDR3 loop spans 18 amino acids. Germline CDR1 SEHNR, CDR2 FQNEAQ (reference sequence). The CDR3 bases are TGTGCCAGCAGCCCGCTAGGCACCGAGGGGGGCGATAACTATGGCTACACCTTC. Its protein is CASSPLGTEGGDNYGYTF.

This clonotype was counted a few times. The rearrangement links TRBV7-2 to TRBJ1-4; D not certain. V lost 5 bases, J lost 8 bases, and 12 bases lay in between. The CDR3 totals 13 residues. Germline V lookup: CDR1 SGHTA, CDR2 FQGNSA. The CDR3 sequence: CASSPRVSEKLFF. The CDR3, as DNA: TGTGCCAGCAGCCCCCGGGTTTCGGAAAAACTGTTTTTT.

This clonotype was found once. The gene calls are TRBV7-6 and TRBJ2-5; a weak D match, TRBD2 (6 bases). V was shortened by 4 bases and J by 8 bases, with 17 bases between the two germline ends. Germline V gene sequence: CDR1 SGHVS, CDR2 FNYEAQ. The length of the CDR3 is 14 residues. CDR3 nucleotides: TGTGCCAGCAGCTCCGGGACTCTGGCGGGTACCCAGTACTTC. Translating gives CASSSGTLAGTQYF. The complete variable domain, with remaining parts taken from reference TRBV7-6 and TRBJ2-5, reads GAGVSQSPRYKVTKRGQDVALRCDPISGHVSLYWYRQALGQGPEFLTYFNYEAQQDKSGLPNDRFSAERPEGSISTLTIQRTEQRDSAMYRCASSSGTLAGTQYFGPGTRLLVL.

This clonotype appeared a few times. The chain links TRBV7-6 to TRBJ2-7, with D tentatively TRBD1 (5 bases). The CDR3 contains 13 residues. The ends were cut back, 4 bases at V and 5 bases at J, with 12 bases in the middle. Germline CDR1 SGHVS, CDR2 FNYEAQ. In DNA, the CDR3 is TGTGCCAGCAGCTCGCACAGGTACCACGAGCAGTACTTC. It codes for CASSSHRYHEQYF.

There are a few counts of this clonotype. The CDR3 loop is CASSLDTRMETQYF. In DNA form, the CDR3 reads TGTGCCAGCAGCTTAGACACCCGTATGGAGACCCAGTACTTC. This rearrangement joins TRBV11-3 to TRBJ2-5; D is unclear. The CDR3 loop spans 14 amino acids. In germline, CDR1 is SGHNT, CDR2 YENEEA. V was trimmed by 0 bases and J by 5 bases, leaving 10 bases between them.

This clonotype was picked up many times. This chain uses TRBV11-2 with TRBJ2-6; D remains unclear. V was trimmed by 2 bases and J by 0 bases, leaving 11 bases between them. Germline CDR1 reads SGHAT; CDR2 reads FQNNGV. The CDR3 is made up of 17 amino acids. As DNA, the CDR3 is TGTGCCAGCAGCTTAAGGAGACACCACTCTGGGGCCAACGTCCTGACTTTC. As protein: CASSLRRHHSGANVLTF.

For this clonotype: This could be a read error, since a much larger clone is one nucleotide away. This chain links TRBV7-2 with TRBJ1-1, with D unresolved. Looked up from germline, CDR1 is SGHTA and CDR2 is FQGNSA. The CDR3 has 14 residues. Between the trimmed V and J ends, which lost 1 base and 9 bases, there was a span of 15 bases. The CDR3 here is CASSLVGRRTKAFF. The CDR3 DNA follows: TGTGCCAGCAGCTTAGTGGGCCGAAGGACTAAAGCTTTCTTT.

This clonotype was detected a few times. The rearrangement uses TRBV12-3 or TRBV12-4 and TRBJ2-7, with a possible D match to TRBD2 (5 bases). There are 13 residues in the CDR3. V was cut by 3 bases and J by 1 base, with 7 bases left in between. DNA of the CDR3: TGTGCCAGCAGTTTTGGGGAGTCCTACGAGCAGTACTTC. It specifies CASSFGESYEQYF.

J is TRBJ1-2 and V is TRBV14; perhaps TRBD1 as D (6 bases). Germline-derived CDR1 and CDR2 are SGHDN and FVKESK. V lost 0 bases, J lost 4 bases, and 15 bases lay in between. The CDR3 is 16 amino acids. The CDR3 sequence: CASSQDIGTNGYGYTF. Here the CDR3 DNA reads TGTGCCAGCAGCCAAGATATCGGGACAAACGGCTATGGCTACACCTTC.

This chain links TRBV6-2 or TRBV6-3 with TRBJ2-1; D uncertain. Trimming stripped 5 bases from V and 1 base from J, with 12 bases between. The germline V gene encodes CDR1 MNHEY and CDR2 SVGEGT. The CDR3 loop spans 15 amino acids. CDR3 protein: CASSRVVVSYNEQFF. The CDR3, as DNA: TGTGCCAGCAGTCGCGTCGTAGTGTCCTACAATGAGCAGTTCTTC.

The J gene is TRBJ2-3, the V gene TRBV7-8; no definite D call. The V gene lost 1 base and the J gene lost 3 bases, with 14 bases spanning the gap. This CDR3 is built from 16 residues. In germline, CDR1 is SGHVS, CDR2 FQNEAQ. The CDR3 region is CASSLEFGPNTDTQYF. The CDR3 DNA reads TGTGCCAGCAGCTTAGAGTTCGGACCGAATACAGATACGCAGTATTTT.

This clonotype has only a few counts. This rearrangement joins TRBV4-3 to TRBJ2-7; 7 nucleotides align to TRBD2. With 1 base clipped from V and 0 bases from J, the junction kept 9 bases outside the gene matches. Germline values: CDR1 LGHNA, CDR2 YSLEER. CDR3 size: 17 residues. CDR3 DNA: TGCGCCAGCAGCCAAGGGTACCCAGCGGGACCCTCCTACGAGCAGTACTTC. This sequence encodes CASSQGYPAGPSYEQYF.

The V gene is TRBV12-3 or TRBV12-4, the J gene TRBJ2-3; TRBD1 or TRBD2 may be the D gene (5 bases each). This CDR3 is built from 13 residues. V was trimmed by 3 bases and J by 7 bases, leaving 11 bases between them. The CDR3 loop reads CASSFSWGNTQYF. CDR3 nucleotides: TGTGCCAGCAGTTTTAGCTGGGGGAATACGCAGTATTTT.

CDR3 region: CASSRTNEQYF. CDR3 coding DNA: TGTGCCAGCAGCCGGACAAACGAGCAGTACTTC. The rearrangement joins TRBV6-2 or TRBV6-3 to TRBJ2-7, with a tentative D call TRBD1 (5 bases). The V gene lost 6 bases and the J gene lost 5 bases, with 8 bases spanning the gap. Germline CDR1 and CDR2: MNHEY and SVGEGT. The CDR3 length is 11 residues.

The chain is built from TRBV6-5 and TRBJ2-2, with D tentatively TRBD2 (6 bases). The V end was cut by 7 bases, the J end by 4 bases, with 25 bases between. The CDR3 runs to 18 residues. Germline V gives CDR1 MNHEY, CDR2 SVGAGI. CDR3 amino acids: CASIRGRPGETSTGELFF. The CDR3 bases are TGTGCCAGCATTAGAGGCCGCCCGGGAGAGACCTCCACCGGGGAGCTGTTTTTT.

This sequence joins TRBV11-2 and TRBJ2-7; a weak D match, TRBD1 (5 bases). Germline-derived CDR1 and CDR2 are SGHAT and FQNNGV. V was clipped by 2 bases and J by 1 base, with 12 bases between them. The CDR3 spans 15 residues. CDR3 loop: CASSLLPDRSYEQYF. In DNA, the CDR3 is TGTGCCAGCAGCTTACTCCCCGACAGATCCTACGAGCAGTACTTC.

The chain employs TRBV7-6 and TRBJ1-5; possibly TRBD1 for D (5 bases). The V gene's germline CDR1 is SGHVS and CDR2 FNYEAQ. The V gene lost 0 bases and the J gene lost 3 bases, with 12 bases spanning the gap. The CDR3 contains 16 residues. CDR3 sequence reads: CASSLAPGGINQPQHF. In nucleotides, the CDR3 is TGTGCCAGCAGCTTAGCCCCGGGGGGGATCAATCAGCCCCAGCATTTT.

This sequence joins TRBV20-1 and TRBJ1-6; D not resolved. CDR3 size: 14 residues. CDR1 and CDR2 from the germline V gene are DFQATT and SNEGSKA (reference sequence). The V end lost 3 bases, the J end lost 6 bases, and 12 bases lay between the germline ends. Written as DNA, the CDR3 is TGCAGTGCTAGCATTAGTAGAGCTAATTCACCCCTCCACTTT. This sequence encodes CSASISRANSPLHF.